This entry is about one T cell receptor beta chain. Authors' processing steps: Estimates of nucleated cell counts were drawn from the amplification of reference gene primers. The assay was immunoSEQ multiplex PCR, and TCRdb's table has in-frame clones only and misses some. V and J calls plus clone size are reproduced from that table; the DNA served to infer D and trimming. The table shows approximately 200,000 clones, with 90% to 95% occurring only once. Patients at the Seattle site were enrolled during active infection and followed longitudinally. These data originate in a study of blood T cell repertoires in COVID-19. About the research overall: Samples came from the United States, Italy and Spain, spanning acute and convalescent COVID-19.

The CDR3 runs 10 residues. Germline CDR1 and CDR2: LNHDA and SQIVND (reference sequence). V lost 8 bases to trimming and J lost 6 bases, with 7 bases between them. Material for sequencing was peripheral blood. The origin of this receptor is a man aged 30 to 39 with COVID-19, enrolled during active disease. The genes are TRBV19 and TRBJ1-2; D unresolved. The CDR3 reads CASYKNGYTF. The CDR3 DNA reads as TGTGCCAGTTACAAGAATGGCTACACCTTC.